This T cell receptor (beta chain) appears in the sequencing data of a study of blood T cell repertoires in COVID-19. Overall study: There were acute and convalescent COVID-19 samples, and they came from the United States, Italy and Spain. PBMCs, B-cell-depleted T cells, or T cells were the source of the cDNA or gDNA that made up the material.

Trimming pared 1 base from V and 3 bases from J, leaving 9 bases between. Germline V CDR1 and CDR2: MNHEY, SMNVEV (reference sequence). This CDR3 comprises 15 residues. This clone was detected once. Original processing methods: The authors estimated nucleated cell counts from reference gene primer amplification. Measured with immunoSEQ multiplex PCR; TCRdb has only the in-frame clones, and not every one. V, J and clone size were drawn from that table, and D and trimming were deduced from the DNA. The table has about 200,000 clones, around 90% seen once. This clonotype was obtained from a man in his forties or fifties with acute or convalescent COVID-19. The specimen was peripheral blood. The chain combines TRBV27 with TRBJ2-2, with D perhaps TRBD1 (6 bases). CDR3 sequence: CASSLFAGDTGELFF. CDR3 DNA: TGTGCCAGCAGTTTATTCGCAGGGGACACCGGGGAGCTGTTTTTT.